These 2 T cell receptor beta chains were all obtained from the same sample, sequenced in a study of CD8 T cells in ankylosing spondylitis. Findings of the study overall: Typical of ankylosing spondylitis blood, it appeared, was a TCR beta motif of 7 or 8 highly homologous variants.

No cognate antigen is known for these TCRs. TCRdb reanalysed the 5' RACE reads using MiXCR and keeps one entry per CDR3 protein. The sample shows 650,000 to 800,000 distinct CDR3 sequences, around 19% of them seen only once. The sequencing input was blood, either unsorted or a sorted T cell fraction (not recorded which). Receptors originate from a male donor with ankylosing spondylitis.

J is TRBJ1-2 and V is TRBV28; D is uncertain. V shed 4 bases and J shed 1 base, with 4 bases lying between them. Looked up from germline, CDR1 is MDHEN and CDR2 is SYDVKM. The CDR3 is made up of 12 amino acids. The CDR3 DNA is TGTGCCAGCAGTTGGAATAACTATGGCTACACCTTC. It codes for CASSWNNYGYTF.

The table lists this clonotype with a few counts. An end of the junction does not agree with germline; a read error may underlie this. The gene calls are TRBV18 and TRBJ2-5, with 7 bases aligning to TRBD1. CDR1 and CDR2 from the germline V gene are KGHSH and LQKENI. CDR3 length: 11 residues. The CDR3 sequence: CASSPGTVMDF. The CDR3 region has the DNA TGTGCCAGCTCACCAGGGACAGTTATGGACTTC.